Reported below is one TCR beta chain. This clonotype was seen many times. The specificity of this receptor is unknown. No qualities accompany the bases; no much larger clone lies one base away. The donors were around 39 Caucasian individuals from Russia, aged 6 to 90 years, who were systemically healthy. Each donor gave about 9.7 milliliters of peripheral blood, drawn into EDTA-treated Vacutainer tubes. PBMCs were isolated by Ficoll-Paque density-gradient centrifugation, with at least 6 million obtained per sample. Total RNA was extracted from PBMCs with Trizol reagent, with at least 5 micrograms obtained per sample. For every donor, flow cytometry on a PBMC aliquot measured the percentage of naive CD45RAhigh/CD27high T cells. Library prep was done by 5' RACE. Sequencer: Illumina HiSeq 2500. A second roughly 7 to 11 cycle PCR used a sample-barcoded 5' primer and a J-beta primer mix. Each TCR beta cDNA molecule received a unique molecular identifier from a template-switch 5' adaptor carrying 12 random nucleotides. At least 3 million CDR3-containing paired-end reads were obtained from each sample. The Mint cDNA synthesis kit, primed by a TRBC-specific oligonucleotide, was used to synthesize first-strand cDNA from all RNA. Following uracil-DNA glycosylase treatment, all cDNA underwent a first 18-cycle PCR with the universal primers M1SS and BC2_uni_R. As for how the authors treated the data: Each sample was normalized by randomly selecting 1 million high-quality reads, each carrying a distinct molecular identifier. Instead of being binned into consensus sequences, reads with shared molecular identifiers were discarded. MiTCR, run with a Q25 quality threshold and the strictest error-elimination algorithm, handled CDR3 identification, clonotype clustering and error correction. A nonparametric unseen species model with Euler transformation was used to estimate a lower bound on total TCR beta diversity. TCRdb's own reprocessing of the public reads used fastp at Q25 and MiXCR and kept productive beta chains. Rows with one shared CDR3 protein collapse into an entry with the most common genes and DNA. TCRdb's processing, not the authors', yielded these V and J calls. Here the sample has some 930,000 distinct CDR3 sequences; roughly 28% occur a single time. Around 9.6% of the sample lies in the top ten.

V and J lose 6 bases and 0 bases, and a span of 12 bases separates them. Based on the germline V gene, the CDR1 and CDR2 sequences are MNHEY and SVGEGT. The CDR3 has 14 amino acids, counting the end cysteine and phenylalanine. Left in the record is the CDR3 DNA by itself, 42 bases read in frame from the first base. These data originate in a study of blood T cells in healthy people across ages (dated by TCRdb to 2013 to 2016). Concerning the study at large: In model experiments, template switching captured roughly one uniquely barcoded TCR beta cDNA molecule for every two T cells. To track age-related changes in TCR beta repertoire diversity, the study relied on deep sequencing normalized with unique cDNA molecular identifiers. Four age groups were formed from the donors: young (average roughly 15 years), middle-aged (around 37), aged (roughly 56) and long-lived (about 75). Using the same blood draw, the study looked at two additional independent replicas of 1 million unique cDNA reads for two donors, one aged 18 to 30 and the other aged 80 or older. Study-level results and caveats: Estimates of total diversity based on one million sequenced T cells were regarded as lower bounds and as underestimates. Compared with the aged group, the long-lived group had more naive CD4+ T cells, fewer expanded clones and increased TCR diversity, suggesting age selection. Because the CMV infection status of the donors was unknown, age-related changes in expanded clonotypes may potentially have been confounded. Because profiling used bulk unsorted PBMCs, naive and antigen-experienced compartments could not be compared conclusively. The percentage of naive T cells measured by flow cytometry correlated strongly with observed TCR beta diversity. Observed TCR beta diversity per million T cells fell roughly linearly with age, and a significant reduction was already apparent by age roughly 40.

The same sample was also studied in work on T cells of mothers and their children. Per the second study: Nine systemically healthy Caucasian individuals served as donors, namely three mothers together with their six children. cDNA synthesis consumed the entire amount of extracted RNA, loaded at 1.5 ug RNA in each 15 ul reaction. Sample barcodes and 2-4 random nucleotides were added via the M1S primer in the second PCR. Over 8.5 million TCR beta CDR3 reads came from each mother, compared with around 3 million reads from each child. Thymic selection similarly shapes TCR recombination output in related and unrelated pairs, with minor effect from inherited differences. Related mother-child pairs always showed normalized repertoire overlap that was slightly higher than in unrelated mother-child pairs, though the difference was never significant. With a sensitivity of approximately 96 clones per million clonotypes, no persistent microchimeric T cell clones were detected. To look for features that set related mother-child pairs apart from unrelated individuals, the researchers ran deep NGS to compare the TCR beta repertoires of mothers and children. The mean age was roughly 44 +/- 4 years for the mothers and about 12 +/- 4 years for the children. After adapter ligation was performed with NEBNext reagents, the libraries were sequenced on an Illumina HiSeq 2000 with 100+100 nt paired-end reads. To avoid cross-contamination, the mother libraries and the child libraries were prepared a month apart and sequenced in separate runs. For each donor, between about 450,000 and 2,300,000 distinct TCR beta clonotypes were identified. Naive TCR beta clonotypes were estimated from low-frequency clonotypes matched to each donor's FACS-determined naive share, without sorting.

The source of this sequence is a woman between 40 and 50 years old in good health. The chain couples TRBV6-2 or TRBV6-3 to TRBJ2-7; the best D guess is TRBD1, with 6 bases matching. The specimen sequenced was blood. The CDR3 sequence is CASRRAGDSYEQYF. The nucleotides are TGTGCCAGCAGAAGGGCAGGGGACTCCTACGAGCAGTACTTC.